This TCR beta chain was sequenced for a study of CD8 T cells in ankylosing spondylitis. Trimming removed 0 bases at V and 7 bases at J, with 23 bases between. There are 17 residues in the CDR3. The V gene's germline CDR1 is SQVTM and CDR2 ANQGSEA. TCRdb re-called the 5' RACE reads through MiXCR, storing one row per CDR3 protein. The top ten hold approximately 3% of the sample, which has around 120,000 distinct CDR3 sequences, approximately 13% seen once. The rearrangement uses TRBV29-1 and TRBJ2-3, with D maybe TRBD2 (7 bases). The source of this sequence is a female donor with ankylosing spondylitis or in good health (not recorded which). Sequenced material: blood, either unsorted or a sorted T cell fraction (not recorded which). The CDR3 DNA reads as TGCAGCGTTGAAGAAGGGTTCGTCGCGGGGGCCCCATATACGCAGTATTTT. The encoded protein is CSVEEGFVAGAPYTQYF.